These T cell receptor delta chains were read from a single sample in a study of γδ T cells in repeated Plasmodium falciparum infection. TCRdb re-called the multiplex PCR reads with CATT. The repertoire has approximately 53,000 delta-chain clones, approximately 1.5% of them found once; the top ten carry approximately 15%. Sequenced: gamma-delta T cells from blood. The source of these receptors is a pool of human donors (malaria-infected and uninfected, not separated). Each CDR3 is given with its conserved first and last residue. A D gene is named only where the DNA matches it firmly. Clone size is not always given. Where it is, it says once, few, many or a class for expanded clones.

v_call	d_call	j_call	clone_size	cdr3_aa	cdr3_nt
TRDV1	.	TRDJ1	many	CALGELVLPHGWNTDKLIF	TGCGCTCTTGGGGAACTTGTACTTCCTCACGGATGGAACACCGATAAACTCATCTTT
TRDV1	TRDD3	TRDJ1	medium-sized	CALERLLGDTGDKLIF	TGTGCCCTTGAGAGGCTGCTGGGGGATACTGGCGATAAACTCATCTTT
TRDV1	.	TRDJ1	medium-sized	CALGERSTPTGMYTDKLIF	TGTGCTCTTGGGGAAAGGAGTACACCTACTGGGATGTACACCGATAAACTCATCTTT
TRDV1	TRDD3	TRDJ1	many	CALGEASGHPVRYWGIRDHKLIF	TGTGCTCTTGGGGAAGCGTCCGGGCACCCAGTCCGATACTGGGGGATACGCGATCATAAACTCATCTTT
TRDV1	.	TRDJ1	many	CALGEFIPTVPPYRGGTTDKLIF	TGTGCTCTTGGGGAATTTATCCCTACTGTCCCCCCCTACCGTGGGGGCACAACCGATAAACTCATCTTT
TRDV1	TRDD3	TRDJ1	medium-sized	CALGSAKGIWGIRSKLIF	TGTGCCCTTGGGAGCGCCAAGGGGATCTGGGGGATACGAAGTAAACTCATCTTT
TRDV1	TRDD3	TRDJ1	many	CALGELRFLEPYRLGDTAWYTDKLIF	TGTGCTCTTGGGGAACTTCGATTCCTGGAACCCTACCGTCTGGGGGATACGGCCTGGTACACCGATAAACTCATCTTT
TRDV3	TRDD3	TRDJ1	many	CAYLRPKMWGSYTDKLIF	TGTGCCTACCTTAGGCCGAAGATGTGGGGGAGCTACACCGATAAACTCATCTTT
TRDV1	.	TRDJ1	medium-sized	CALASEGDRRYTDKLIF	TGTGCTCTTGCTTCCGAAGGGGACCGACGATACACCGATAAACTCATCTTT
TRDV1	TRDD3	TRDJ1	.	CALGELVPPGDGGSLYTDKLIF	TGTGCTCTTGGGGAACTTGTACCCCCCGGGGATGGGGGATCCCTGTACACCGATAAACTCATCTTT
TRDV1	TRDD3	TRDJ1	many	CALGEEGLLGDTIKLIF	TGTGCTCTTGGGGAAGAGGGTCTACTGGGGGATACAATAAAACTCATCTTT
TRDV1	.	TRDJ1	medium-sized	CALGAPSYPLLLQREYMGKLIF	TGTGCTCTTGGGGCACCTTCGTATCCATTACTGCTCCAGAGGGAATATATGGGTAAACTCATCTTT
TRDV1	TRDD3	TRDJ1	.	CALGDLPRVDALGDTERNTDKLIF	TGCGCTCTTGGGGATCTTCCTAGGGTCGATGCCCTGGGGGATACCGAACGCAACACCGATAAACTCATCTTT
TRDV1	TRDD3	TRDJ1	.	CAPGTFPLSLFHWGISYTDKLIF	TGTGCTCCTGGGACGTTCCCTCTCTCCCTATTCCACTGGGGGATATCGTACACCGATAAACTCATCTTT
TRDV1	TRDD3	TRDJ1	many	CALGERHSGGSLYTDKLIF	TGTGCTCTTGGGGAACGCCATTCTGGGGGATCCCTGTACACCGATAAACTCATCTTT
TRDV2	TRDD3	TRDJ1	many	CACDPSVLGAPYTDKLIF	TGTGCCTGTGATCCCTCCGTACTGGGGGCTCCGTACACCGATAAACTCATCTTT
TRDV1	.	TRDJ1	medium-sized	CALGSLIPSSLNWGSPPDKLIF	TGTGCTCTTGGGTCTCTGATTCCTTCCTCCCTAAACTGGGGGTCTCCTCCCGATAAACTCATCTTT
TRDV1	TRDD3	TRDJ1	medium-sized	CALGDSPTTEPQPRTGGLPTDKLIF	TGTGCTCTTGGGGACTCTCCTACAACGGAACCCCAACCCCGTACTGGGGGATTACCAACCGATAAACTCATCTTT
TRDV3	.	TRDJ1	medium-sized	CAFRSPNLRRSQVDKLIF	TGTGCCTTTAGGTCCCCCAATCTCCGGCGGAGTCAAGTCGATAAACTCATCTTT
TRDV2	TRDD3	TRDJ1	many	CACDTTGLGLGDPRPGTGTDKLIF	TGTGCCTGTGACACAACCGGGCTAGGACTGGGGGATCCGAGGCCGGGGACAGGCACCGATAAACTCATCTTT
TRDV1	.	TRDJ1	many	CALGGLSWWYDKLIF	TGTGCTCTTGGGGGGCTCTCCTGGTGGTACGATAAACTCATCTTT
TRDV2	TRDD3	TRDJ1	medium-sized	CACDAPRWGIRRSDKLIF	TGTGCCTGTGACGCTCCTCGATGGGGGATACGCCGGTCCGATAAACTCATCTTT
TRDV1	TRDD3	TRDJ1	medium-sized	CALGTNGIRGDKLIF	TGTGCTCTTGGGACTAACGGGATACGGGGTGATAAACTCATCTTT
TRDV1	TRDD3	TRDJ1	many	CALGEIWGASYPQYWGIHRCDTDKLIF	TGTGCCCTTGGGGAAATTTGGGGTGCGTCCTACCCCCAGTACTGGGGGATACATCGTTGTGACACCGATAAACTCATCTTT
TRDV1	TRDD3	TRDJ1	many	CALGEGAGGFYTDKLIF	TGTGCTCTTGGGGAAGGCGCTGGGGGGTTCTACACCGATAAACTCATCTTT
TRDV1	.	TRDJ1	many	CALGEPLPTPLGGNTDKLIF	TGTGCTCTTGGGGAACCACTTCCTACTCCGCTGGGGGGAAACACCGATAAACTCATCTTT
TRDV1	TRDD3	TRDJ1	many	CALAERPTYRLGGVWYTDKLIF	TGTGCTCTTGCGGAGCGTCCTACATATAGACTGGGGGGGGTTTGGTACACCGATAAACTCATCTTT
TRDV1	TRDD3	TRDJ1	many	CALGELGWLGLYVKILGDFGADKLIF	TGTGCTCTTGGGGAACTAGGTTGGTTGGGGCTCTACGTGAAAATACTGGGGGATTTTGGTGCCGATAAACTCATCTTT
TRDV1	TRDD3	TRDJ1	many	CALGEPPSFLRRVLGDTLTPYTDKLIF	TGTGCTCTTGGGGAACCACCCTCCTTCCTACGGCGAGTACTGGGGGATACGCTCACCCCGTACACCGATAAACTCATCTTT
TRDV1	.	TRDJ1	many	CALGERPSYLWGTRFTDKLIF	TGTGCTCTTGGGGAAAGGCCTTCCTACCTCTGGGGGACCAGGTTTACCGATAAACTCATCTTT
TRDV3	TRDD3	TRDJ1	many	CAYSPTPYWGIRLTDKLIF	TGTGCCTACTCCCCCACCCCGTACTGGGGGATACGATTGACCGATAAACTCATCTTT
TRDV2	TRDD3	TRDJ1	many	CACDGVLGDTRLSDTDKLIF	TGTGCCTGTGACGGAGTACTGGGGGATACGAGGCTTTCGGACACCGATAAACTCATCTTT
TRDV1	TRDD3	TRDJ1	many	CALGDGSWGIRDTDKLIF	TGTGCTCTTGGGGACGGCTCCTGGGGGATAAGAGACACCGATAAACTCATCTTT
TRDV1	.	TRDJ1	medium-sized	CALGVPTATEGIGRTKLIF	TGTGCTCTTGGGGTCCCCACCGCTACGGAAGGGATAGGGAGGACTAAACTCATCTTT
TRDV1	TRDD3	TRDJ1	many	CALGKTSLPPFYWGILTPYTDKLIF	TGTGCTCTTGGGAAGACGAGCCTTCCCCCCTTTTACTGGGGGATACTGACACCGTACACCGATAAACTCATCTTT
TRDV1	.	TRDJ1	few	CALGDMSLYGTDKLIF	TGTGCTCTTGGGGATATGTCACTTTACGGGACCGATAAACTCATCTTT
TRDV2	TRDD3	TRDJ3	many	CACDTSPSGLGDKATYSWDTRQMFF	TGTGCCTGTGACACATCGCCTAGTGGACTGGGGGATAAGGCCACCTACTCCTGGGACACCCGACAGATGTTTTTC
TRDV1	TRDD3	TRDJ2	few	CALGELPYWGRAQLFF	TGTGCTCTTGGGGAACTCCCGTACTGGGGGCGAGCACAACTCTTCTTT
TRDV1	.	TRDJ1	medium-sized	CALNNLREASWSGDGGTDKLIF	TGTGCTCTTAACAATTTAAGGGAGGCCTCCTGGAGCGGGGATGGAGGGACCGATAAACTCATCTTT
TRDV1	TRDD2	TRDJ1	medium-sized	CALGEVSYGGPYSLYTDKLIF	TGTGCTCTTGGGGAAGTTTCCTACGGGGGGCCGTACTCTCTGTACACCGATAAACTCATCTTT
TRDV1	TRDD2	TRDJ1	medium-sized	CALGAPFLTGSERRCTDKLIF	TGTGCTCTTGGGGCCCCCTTCCTGACCGGGTCTGAGAGACGTTGCACCGATAAACTCATCTTT
TRDV1	TRDD3	TRDJ1	many	CALGHTNSLQYWGIRTDVYTDKLIF	TGTGCTCTTGGGCATACTAACAGTCTCCAGTACTGGGGGATACGGACGGACGTTTACACCGATAAACTCATCTTT
TRDV1	.	TRDJ1	many	CALGSRPSYWGIAADKLIF	TGTGCTCTTGGGTCGCGGCCTTCCTATTGGGGGATAGCGGCCGATAAACTCATCTTT
TRDV2	TRDD3	TRDJ3	medium-sized	CACDWGTYSWDTRQMFF	TGTGCCTGTGACTGGGGGACTTACTCCTGGGACACCCGACAGATGTTTTTC
TRDV1	TRDD3	TRDJ1	many	CALLDLQSTGGYPTYTDKLIF	TGTGCTCTCCTAGACCTGCAGAGTACTGGGGGATACCCGACGTACACCGATAAACTCATCTTT
TRDV3	TRDD3	TRDJ1	many	CAFRSNEMGDPYTDKLIF	TGTGCCTTTAGATCCAACGAGATGGGGGATCCCTACACCGATAAACTCATCTTT
TRDV2	TRDD3	TRDJ1	many	CACDGYWGNKLIF	TGTGCCTGTGACGGCTACTGGGGGAATAAACTCATCTTT
TRDV1	TRDD3	TRDJ1	many	CALWEDLFLGENKLIF	TGTGCTCTTTGGGAAGATCTTTTTCTGGGGGAAAATAAACTCATCTTT
TRDV1	TRDD3	TRDJ1	many	CALGELHFRLPGMGDKGNTDKLIF	TGTGCTCTTGGGGAACTACATTTCCGACTCCCCGGGATGGGGGATAAGGGCAACACCGATAAACTCATCTTT
TRDV1	TRDD3	TRDJ3	many	CALGPHIQLGDTSSWDTRQMFF	TGTGCTCTTGGGCCGCACATCCAGCTGGGGGATACTAGCTCCTGGGACACCCGACAGATGTTTTTC